The entry that follows covers one TCR beta chain sequence. The data were obtained in a study of cytomegalovirus exposure and HLA in healthy donors. Both 60 Vbeta primers and 13 Jbeta primers went into the PCR. Some clones are missing from TCRdb's copy, which holds only in-frame ones; the method was immunoSEQ multiplex PCR. Here the sample spans about 130,000 clones, around three quarters being singletons. Trimming at V came to 7 bases and at J to 2 bases, leaving 8 bases not matched to a gene. Per the germline V gene, CDR1 is MNHEY and CDR2 is SVGAGI. The CDR3 has 15 residues. The origin of this receptor is a male donor in good health and CMV-seronegative. The chain joins TRBV6-5 to TRBJ2-7; TRBD1 aligns across 10 bases. Material for sequencing was PBMCs. The CDR3 loop is CASTRGGQGTYEQYF. In nucleotides, the CDR3 is TGTGCCAGCACCCGGGGGGGACAGGGGACCTACGAGCAGTACTTC.